This T cell receptor beta chain emerged from a study of blood T cell repertoires in COVID-19. Study background: T cells, B-cell-depleted T cells, or PBMCs provided the cDNA or gDNA that served as material.

The CDR3 covers 18 residues. A single count supports this clone. Original data processing: Nucleated cell counts were estimated from reference gene primer amplification. The assay was immunoSEQ multiplex PCR, and TCRdb's table has in-frame clones only and misses some. D and trimming were read from the DNA, whereas the V and J calls and clone size are those reported in that table. The profile covers a few hundred thousand clones, with less than 85% appearing a single time and 3% to 4% taken by the ten largest. The chain combines TRBV21-1 with TRBJ1-5. TRBV21-1 is deemed a pseudogene. The clonotype was recovered from a woman between 18 and 29 years old with acute or convalescent COVID-19. The sequenced sample consisted of peripheral blood. CDR3 DNA: TGTGCCAGCAGCAAAGGGCCCCAGGAACGGGGTAGCAATCAGCCCCAGCATTTT. Its protein product is CASSKGPQERGSNQPQHF.